This TCR beta chain was profiled in a study of blood T cell repertoires in COVID-19. Study details: Whether acute or convalescent, the COVID-19 samples came from the United States, Italy and Spain. The analysed material was cDNA or gDNA that came from T cells, B-cell-depleted T cells, or PBMCs.

Trimming at V came to 3 bases and at J to 3 bases, leaving 11 bases not matched to a gene. This CDR3 is 17 amino acids long. Looked up from germline, CDR1 is MDHEN and CDR2 is SYDVKM. Authors' methods: Counts of nucleated cells, estimated from reference gene primer amplification, were obtained. Some clones are missing from TCRdb's copy, which holds only in-frame ones; the method was immunoSEQ multiplex PCR. That table gives V, J and clone size, and the DNA gave D and trimming. The table includes around 250,000 clones, roughly 87% detected once. Specimen: peripheral blood. This receptor was obtained from a human donor in a cohort sampled during active COVID-19. The V gene is TRBV28, the J gene TRBJ1-3, with 7 nucleotides matching TRBD1. The CDR3 protein is CASSFRGDRQIGNTIYF. Written as DNA, the CDR3 is TGTGCCAGCAGTTTTAGAGGGGACAGACAAATTGGAAACACCATATATTTT.